The clone carrying this T cell receptor (beta chain) was detected many times. Its specificity is not known. The data stem from a study of T-cell memory formation after mild COVID-19. Broader study findings: Researchers report contracting CD4+ clones mostly in CM and EM, with CD8+ clones in EMRA. Pre-infection memory held some responding clones, suggesting pre-existing cross-reactive T cells responded.

This CDR3 contains 11 residues. Trimming cost V 3 bases and J 1 base, with 0 bases left between them. The germline gives CDR1 LGHNA, CDR2 YNFKEQ. TCRdb processed the 5' RACE reads anew with MiXCR; each CDR3 protein has one entry. The sample records roughly 89,000 distinct CDR3 sequences, approximately 16% being singletons. The sample consisted of PBMCs or a T cell subset sorted from them (not recorded which). The rearrangement joins TRBV4-2 to TRBJ1-1; no clear D. This clonotype was sampled from a man younger than 35 who had mild COVID-19 (a few samples of this study predate the infection). Cell type and time point are not known. The CDR3 sequence is CASSQNTEAFF. CDR3 nucleotides: TGTGCCAGCAGCCAGAACACTGAAGCTTTCTTT.